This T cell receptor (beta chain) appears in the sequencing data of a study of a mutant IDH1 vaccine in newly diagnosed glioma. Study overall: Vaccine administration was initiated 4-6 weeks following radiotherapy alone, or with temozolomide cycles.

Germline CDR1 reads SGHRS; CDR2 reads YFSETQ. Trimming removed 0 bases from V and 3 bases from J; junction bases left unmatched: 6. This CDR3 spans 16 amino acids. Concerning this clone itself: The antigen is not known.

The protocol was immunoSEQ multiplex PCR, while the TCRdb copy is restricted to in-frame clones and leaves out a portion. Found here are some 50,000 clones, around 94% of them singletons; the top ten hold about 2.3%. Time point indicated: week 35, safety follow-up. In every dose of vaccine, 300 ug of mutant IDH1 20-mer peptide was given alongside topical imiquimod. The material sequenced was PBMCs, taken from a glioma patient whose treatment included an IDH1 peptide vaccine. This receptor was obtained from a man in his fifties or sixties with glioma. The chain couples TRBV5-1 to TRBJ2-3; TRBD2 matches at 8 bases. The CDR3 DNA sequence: TGCGCCAGCAGCTTGGGCGCGATAGCGGGGACAGATACGCAGTATTTT. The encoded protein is CASSLGAIAGTDTQYF.